A selection of T cell receptor beta chains follows, all from one sample in a study of CD8 T cells in Susac syndrome. TCRdb re-analysed the immunoSEQ multiplex PCR reads in MiXCR, keeping a single row per CDR3 protein. The repertoire holds about 85,000 distinct CDR3 sequences, with 95% as singletons. The sample was CD8+ T cells from PBMCs. The receptor set was obtained from a human donor with Susac syndrome. Each CDR3 is given with its conserved first and last residue. The order of the fields is V gene, clone size, J gene, D gene, CDR3 DNA, CDR3 protein. A D gene is named only where the DNA matches it firmly. Only some rows state a clone size, as once, few, many or a class for expanded clones.

TRBV12-5	.	TRBJ1-2	TRBD1	TGTGCTAGTGGTTTGGAGGGGGCAGAGGATGGCTACACCTTC	CASGLEGAEDGYTF
TRBV5-4	.	TRBJ2-7	.	TGTGCCAGCAGCTTGCTGGGAACTGACTACGAGCAGTACTTC	CASSLLGTDYEQYF
TRBV7-2	.	TRBJ2-6	.	TGTGCCAGCAGCCCCGGACGGTTCTCTGGGGCCAACGTCCTGACTTTC	CASSPGRFSGANVLTF
TRBV18	few	TRBJ2-1	.	TGTGCCAGCTCACCAGGTTCCTACAATGAGCAGTTCTTC	CASSPGSYNEQFF
TRBV4-3	.	TRBJ2-2	.	TGCGCCAGCAGCCTGATCAGGGTTCCCGGGGAGCTGTTTTTT	CASSLIRVPGELFF
TRBV29-1	.	TRBJ2-1	.	TGCAGCGTTGAAGGCCACAGGGTTTCCTACAATGAGCAGTTCTTC	CSVEGHRVSYNEQFF
TRBV27	.	TRBJ1-1	.	TGTGCCAGCAGTCCGATAACCCTACGGCCTGAAGCTTTCTTT	CASSPITLRPEAFF
TRBV27	.	TRBJ2-2	TRBD1	TGTGCCAGCAGTGGACAGGCGAACACCGGGGAGCTGTTTTTT	CASSGQANTGELFF
TRBV6-5	.	TRBJ2-2	TRBD2	TGTGCCAGCAGTTACTCGACTAGCGGGAGCACCGGGGAGCTGTTTTTT	CASSYSTSGSTGELFF
TRBV19	.	TRBJ2-5	.	TGTGCCAGTATCTCCTTCGGACAGCAAGAGACCCAGTACTTC	CASISFGQQETQYF
TRBV6-5	.	TRBJ2-2	TRBD1	TGTGCCAGCAGTTCGGGACAGGGAATGAACACCGGGGAGCTGTTTTTT	CASSSGQGMNTGELFF
TRBV20-1	.	TRBJ1-5	.	TGCAGTGCTAGGGGCCGAGGCTTTGAATATCAGCCCCAGCATTTT	CSARGRGFEYQPQHF
TRBV9	.	TRBJ2-1	TRBD2	TGTGCCAGCAGCGCCTATCAATCTAGCGGGAGGGCCGACAATGAGCAGTTCTTC	CASSAYQSSGRADNEQFF
TRBV30	.	TRBJ2-5	.	TGTGCCTGGAGTGTGGCCCTGGCGACCCAGTACTTC	CAWSVALATQYF
TRBV3-1	.	TRBJ2-1	TRBD2	TGTGCCAGCAGCCAAGAGGGACTAGCGGGAGGGTCCCACCAATACAATGAGCAGTTCTTC	CASSQEGLAGGSHQYNEQFF
TRBV7-3	.	TRBJ2-1	TRBD2	TGTGCCAGCAGCTTAGGTCTAGCGGGAGGACTTGAGCAGTTCTTC	CASSLGLAGGLEQFF
TRBV29-1	.	TRBJ2-7	TRBD2	TGCAGCGCCCTCGGGAGGACCTACGAGCAGTACTTC	CSALGRTYEQYF
TRBV4-2	.	TRBJ2-7	TRBD1	TGTGCCAGCAGCCATAGACAGGGAGATAGCTACGAGCAGTACTTC	CASSHRQGDSYEQYF
TRBV4-1	.	TRBJ2-5	.	TGCGCCAGCAGCCAAGGGGCTTCTTTCGAGGGCCGGTACCAAGAGACCCAGTACTTC	CASSQGASFEGRYQETQYF
TRBV19	.	TRBJ2-1	TRBD2	TGTGCCTGCGGGGACTACTACAATGAGCAGTTCTTC	CACGDYYNEQFF
TRBV3-1	.	TRBJ2-7	TRBD2	TGTGCCAGCAGCCAAGATTATAGGGGTAAGGAGCGGGAGGGCCGTACGTCCTACGAGCAGTACTTC	CASSQDYRGKEREGRTSYEQYF
TRBV28	once	TRBJ2-3	.	TGTGCCAGCAGTTTGGGAGACCCAGATACGCAGTATTTT	CASSLGDPDTQYF
TRBV20-1	.	TRBJ2-1	.	TGCAGTGCTAGAGATGATGAGAGAACTTCCTACAATGAGCAGTTCTTC	CSARDDERTSYNEQFF
TRBV27	.	TRBJ2-7	TRBD2	TGTGCCAGCAGTTTACAAATACTAGCGGGAGGTTCCTACGAGCAGTACTTC	CASSLQILAGGSYEQYF
TRBV4-1	.	TRBJ2-4	.	TGCGCCAGCAGCCAAGACGGCAACATTCAGTACTTC	CASSQDGNIQYF
TRBV28	.	TRBJ2-7	TRBD1	TGTGCCAGCAGTTTTGGGACAGGGGGCTATGAGCAGTACTTC	CASSFGTGGYEQYF
TRBV27	.	TRBJ2-2	.	TGTGCCAGCAGTCCACTAGCTCACACCGGGGAGCTGTTTTTT	CASSPLAHTGELFF
TRBV20-1	.	TRBJ2-3	TRBD2	TGCAGTGCGGCAGGAACTAGCGGTAGCACAGATACGCAGTATTTT	CSAAGTSGSTDTQYF
TRBV29-1	.	TRBJ2-1	.	TGCAGCGTTGAAGGTCTACAGGGCGAGGCCTACAATGAGCAGTTCTTC	CSVEGLQGEAYNEQFF
TRBV25-1	.	TRBJ2-1	TRBD2	TGTGCCAGCAGTGACCGGGGGGGGTTATACAATGAGCAGTTCTTC	CASSDRGGLYNEQFF
TRBV27	.	TRBJ2-7	TRBD2	TGTGCCAGCAAGCGGGGGGCCTACGAGCAGTACTTC	CASKRGAYEQYF
TRBV6-5	.	TRBJ1-2	TRBD1	TGTGCCAGCAGCTACGGACAGGCCTACACCTTC	CASSYGQAYTF
TRBV20-1	.	TRBJ2-7	TRBD2	TGCAGTGCTAGAGAAGTGTCTAGCGGGGTTAGGGAGCAGTACTTC	CSAREVSSGVREQYF
TRBV2	.	TRBJ2-7	.	TGTGCCAGCAGCCGGCAGGGGCCCTACGAGCAGTACTTC	CASSRQGPYEQYF
TRBV7-9	.	TRBJ2-1	.	TGTGCCAGCAGCCCCGCGTGGGGAGACATGGAATTCCAGTTCTTC	CASSPAWGDMEFQFF
TRBV19	.	TRBJ2-1	.	TGTGCCAGTGCCCCGGACACCCTGTACAATGAGCAGTTCTTC	CASAPDTLYNEQFF
TRBV28	.	TRBJ1-1	TRBD1	TGTGCCAGCAGTTGGGGACAGGCCTTGAACACTGAAGCTTTCTTT	CASSWGQALNTEAFF
TRBV7-8	.	TRBJ2-1	.	TGTGCCAGCCACCCCGGGGGCATAGCGCATTACAATGAGCAGTTCTTC	CASHPGGIAHYNEQFF
TRBV10-3	once	TRBJ2-3	TRBD2	TGTGCCATCAGTGATCCGGGAGGAGACACAGATACGCAGTATTTT	CAISDPGGDTDTQYF
TRBV9	.	TRBJ2-3	TRBD2	TGTGCCAGCAGCGGAGACGGGGTGGGACTAGCATATAGCACAGATACGCAGTATTTT	CASSGDGVGLAYSTDTQYF
TRBV27	.	TRBJ2-1	.	TGTGCCAGCAACGCGGGTTCAACCTCCTACAATGAGCAGTTCTTC	CASNAGSTSYNEQFF
TRBV29-1	.	TRBJ2-7	TRBD2	TGCAGCGTTCAAGTCTTTGGGGAAGCGGGGTACGAGCAGTACTTC	CSVQVFGEAGYEQYF
TRBV7-9	few	TRBJ2-7	.	TGTGCCAGCAGCTTACCAGGGGCCTACGAGCAGTACTTC	CASSLPGAYEQYF
TRBV29-1	.	TRBJ2-1	.	TGCAGCGAGTGGCAGGGCAATTGGGCGCAGTTCTTC	CSEWQGNWAQFF
TRBV3-1	once	TRBJ1-5	.	TGTGCCAGCAGCCACGCGGCGCAGCCCCAGCATTTT	CASSHAAQPQHF
TRBV6-1	.	TRBJ1-1	TRBD1	TGTGCCAGCAGCCCCGGGACAGACTATGGGAACACTGAAGCTTTCTTT	CASSPGTDYGNTEAFF
TRBV10-2	.	TRBJ2-7	.	TGCGCCAGCAGTGAGATAGCGGAAGCCTACGAGCAGTACTTC	CASSEIAEAYEQYF
TRBV5-6	.	TRBJ1-5	TRBD1	TGTGCCAGCAGCTTGGGGGGACAGGGAAGTCAGCCCCAGCATTTT	CASSLGGQGSQPQHF